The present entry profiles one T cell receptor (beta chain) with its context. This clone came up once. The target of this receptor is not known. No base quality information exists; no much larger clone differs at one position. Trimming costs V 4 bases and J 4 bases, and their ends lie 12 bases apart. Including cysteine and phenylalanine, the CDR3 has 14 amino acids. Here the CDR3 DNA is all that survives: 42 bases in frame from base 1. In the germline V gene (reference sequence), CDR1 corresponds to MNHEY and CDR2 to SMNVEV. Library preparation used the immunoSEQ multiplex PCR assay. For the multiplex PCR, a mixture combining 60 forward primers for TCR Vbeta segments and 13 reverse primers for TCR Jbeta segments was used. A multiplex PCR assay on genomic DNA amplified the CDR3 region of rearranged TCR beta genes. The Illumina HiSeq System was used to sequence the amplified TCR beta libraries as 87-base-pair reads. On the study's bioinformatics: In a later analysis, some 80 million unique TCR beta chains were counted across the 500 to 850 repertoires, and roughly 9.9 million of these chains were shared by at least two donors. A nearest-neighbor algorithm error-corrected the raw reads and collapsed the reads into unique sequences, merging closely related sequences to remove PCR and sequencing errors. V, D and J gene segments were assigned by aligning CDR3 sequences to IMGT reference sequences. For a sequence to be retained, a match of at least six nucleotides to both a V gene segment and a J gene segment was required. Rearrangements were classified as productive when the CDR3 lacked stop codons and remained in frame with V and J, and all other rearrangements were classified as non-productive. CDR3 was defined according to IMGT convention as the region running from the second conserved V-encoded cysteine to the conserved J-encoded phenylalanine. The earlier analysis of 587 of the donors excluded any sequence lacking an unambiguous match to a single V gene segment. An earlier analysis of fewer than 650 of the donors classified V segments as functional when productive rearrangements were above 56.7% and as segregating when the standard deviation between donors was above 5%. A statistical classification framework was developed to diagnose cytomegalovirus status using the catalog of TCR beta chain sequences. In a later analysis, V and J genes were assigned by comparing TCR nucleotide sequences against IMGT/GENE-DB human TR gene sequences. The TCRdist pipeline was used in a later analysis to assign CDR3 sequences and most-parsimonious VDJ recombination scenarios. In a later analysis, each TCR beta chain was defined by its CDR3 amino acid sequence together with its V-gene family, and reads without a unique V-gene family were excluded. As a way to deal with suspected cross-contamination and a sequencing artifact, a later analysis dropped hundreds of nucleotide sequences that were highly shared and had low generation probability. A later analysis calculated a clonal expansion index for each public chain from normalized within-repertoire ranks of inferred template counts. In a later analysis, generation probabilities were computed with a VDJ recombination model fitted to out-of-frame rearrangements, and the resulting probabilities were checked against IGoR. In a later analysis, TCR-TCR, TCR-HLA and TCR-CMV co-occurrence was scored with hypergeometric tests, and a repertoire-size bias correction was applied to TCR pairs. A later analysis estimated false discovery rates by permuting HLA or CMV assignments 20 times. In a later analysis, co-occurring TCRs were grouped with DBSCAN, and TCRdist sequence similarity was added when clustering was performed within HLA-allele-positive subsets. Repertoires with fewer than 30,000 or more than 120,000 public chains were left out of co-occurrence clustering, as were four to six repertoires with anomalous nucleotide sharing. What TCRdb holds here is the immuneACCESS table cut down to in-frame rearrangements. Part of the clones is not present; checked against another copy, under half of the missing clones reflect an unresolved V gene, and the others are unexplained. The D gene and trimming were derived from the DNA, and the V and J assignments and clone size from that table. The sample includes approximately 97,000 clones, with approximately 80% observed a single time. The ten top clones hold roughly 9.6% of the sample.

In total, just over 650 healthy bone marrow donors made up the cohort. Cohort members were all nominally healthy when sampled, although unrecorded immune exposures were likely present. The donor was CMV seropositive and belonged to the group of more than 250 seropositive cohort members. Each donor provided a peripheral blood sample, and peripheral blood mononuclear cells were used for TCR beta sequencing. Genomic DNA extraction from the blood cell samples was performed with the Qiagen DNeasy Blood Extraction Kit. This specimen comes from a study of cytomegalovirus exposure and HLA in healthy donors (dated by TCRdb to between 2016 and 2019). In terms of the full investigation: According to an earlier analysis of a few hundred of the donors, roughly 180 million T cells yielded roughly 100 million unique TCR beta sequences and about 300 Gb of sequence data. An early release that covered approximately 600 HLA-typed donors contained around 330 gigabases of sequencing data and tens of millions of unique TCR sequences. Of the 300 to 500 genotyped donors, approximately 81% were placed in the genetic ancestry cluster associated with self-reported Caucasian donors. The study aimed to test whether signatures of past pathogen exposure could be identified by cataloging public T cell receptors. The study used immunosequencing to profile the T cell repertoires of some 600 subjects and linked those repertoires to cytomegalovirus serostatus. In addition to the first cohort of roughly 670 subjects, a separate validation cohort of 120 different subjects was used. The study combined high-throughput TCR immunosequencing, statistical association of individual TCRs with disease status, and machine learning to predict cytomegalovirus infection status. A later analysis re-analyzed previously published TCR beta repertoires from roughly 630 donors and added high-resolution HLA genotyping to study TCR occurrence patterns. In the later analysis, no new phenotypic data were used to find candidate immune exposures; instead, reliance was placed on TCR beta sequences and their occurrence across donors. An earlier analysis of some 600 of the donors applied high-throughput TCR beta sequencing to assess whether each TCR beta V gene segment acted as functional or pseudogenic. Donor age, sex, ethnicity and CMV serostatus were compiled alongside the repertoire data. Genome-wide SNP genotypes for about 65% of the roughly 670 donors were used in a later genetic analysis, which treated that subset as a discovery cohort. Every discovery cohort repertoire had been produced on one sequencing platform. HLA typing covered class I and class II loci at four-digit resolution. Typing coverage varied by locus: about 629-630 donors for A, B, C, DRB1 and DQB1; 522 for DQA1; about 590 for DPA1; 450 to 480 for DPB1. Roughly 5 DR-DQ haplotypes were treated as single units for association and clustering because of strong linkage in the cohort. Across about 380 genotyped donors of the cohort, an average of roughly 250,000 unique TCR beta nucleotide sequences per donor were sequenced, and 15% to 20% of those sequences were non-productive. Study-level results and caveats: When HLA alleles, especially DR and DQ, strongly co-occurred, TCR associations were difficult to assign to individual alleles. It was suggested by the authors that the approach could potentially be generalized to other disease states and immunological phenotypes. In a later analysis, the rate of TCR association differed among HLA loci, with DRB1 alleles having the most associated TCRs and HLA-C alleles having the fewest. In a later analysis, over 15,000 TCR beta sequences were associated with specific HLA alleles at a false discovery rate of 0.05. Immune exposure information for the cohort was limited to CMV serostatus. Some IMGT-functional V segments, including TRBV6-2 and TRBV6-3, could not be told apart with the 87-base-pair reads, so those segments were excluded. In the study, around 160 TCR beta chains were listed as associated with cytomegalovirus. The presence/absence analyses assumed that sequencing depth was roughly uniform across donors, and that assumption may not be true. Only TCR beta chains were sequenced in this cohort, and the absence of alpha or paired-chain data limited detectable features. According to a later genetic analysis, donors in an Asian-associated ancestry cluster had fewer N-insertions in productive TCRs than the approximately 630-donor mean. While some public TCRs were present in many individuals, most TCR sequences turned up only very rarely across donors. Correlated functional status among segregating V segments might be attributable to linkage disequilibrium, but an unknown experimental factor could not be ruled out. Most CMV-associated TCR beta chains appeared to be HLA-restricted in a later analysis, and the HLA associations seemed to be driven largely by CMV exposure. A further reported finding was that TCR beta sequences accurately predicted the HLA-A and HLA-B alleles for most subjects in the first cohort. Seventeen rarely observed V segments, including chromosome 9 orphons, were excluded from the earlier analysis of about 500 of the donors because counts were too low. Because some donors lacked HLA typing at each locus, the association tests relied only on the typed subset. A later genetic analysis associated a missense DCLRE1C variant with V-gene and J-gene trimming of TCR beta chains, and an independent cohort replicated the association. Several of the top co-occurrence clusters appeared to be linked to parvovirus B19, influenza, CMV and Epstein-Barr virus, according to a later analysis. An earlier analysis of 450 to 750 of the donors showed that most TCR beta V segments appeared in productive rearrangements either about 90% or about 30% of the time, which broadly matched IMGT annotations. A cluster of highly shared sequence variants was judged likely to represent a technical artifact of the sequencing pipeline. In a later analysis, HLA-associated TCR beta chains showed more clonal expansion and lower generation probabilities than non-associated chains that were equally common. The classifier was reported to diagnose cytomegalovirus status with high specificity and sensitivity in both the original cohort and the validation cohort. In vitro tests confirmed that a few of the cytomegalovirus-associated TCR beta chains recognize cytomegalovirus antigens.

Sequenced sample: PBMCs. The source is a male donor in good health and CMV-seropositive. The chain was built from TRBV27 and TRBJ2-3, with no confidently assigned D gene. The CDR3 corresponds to CASSSYYSADTQYF. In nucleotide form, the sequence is TGTGCCAGCAGTTCCTACTACTCCGCAGATACGCAGTATTTT.